The present T cell receptor (beta chain) was sequenced within a study of T cells in Graves' hyperthyroidism and ophthalmopathy. Study in general: At the time of initial diagnosis and before any treatment, peripheral blood was collected. Overall study results and limits: Most thyroid-expanded clonotypes above 0.001 were also found in blood. Ophthalmopathy was told apart from stable hyperthyroidism by a 13 V-J model.

This clonotype was observed many times. Its antigen remains unknown. Diagnostic assessment was based on clinical symptoms, serum thyroxine and TRAb, thyroid ultrasound and orbital computed tomography. Researchers took RNA transcripts and amplified the TCR beta CDR3 regions from them. Primed by the HTBI set, a first-round RT-PCR was run on the TCR CDR3. TCRdb redid the calling of the multiplex PCR reads with MiXCR, one entry per CDR3 protein. The sample lists nearly 750,000 distinct CDR3 sequences, 35% occurring once. Between the trimmed V and J ends, which lost 6 bases and 4 bases, there was a span of 18 bases. This CDR3 comprises 16 residues. CDR1 and CDR2 (germline): ENHRY, SYGVKD.

The chain carries TRBV10-3 and TRBJ2-2; D might be TRBD1 (5 bases). Sequences were obtained from blood. This clonotype was obtained from a woman aged 40 to 49 with Graves' hyperthyroidism. The CDR3 is CAISQARGSGTGELFF. The CDR3, as DNA: TGTGCCATCAGCCAGGCTAGGGGTTCGGGCACCGGGGAGCTGTTTTTT.